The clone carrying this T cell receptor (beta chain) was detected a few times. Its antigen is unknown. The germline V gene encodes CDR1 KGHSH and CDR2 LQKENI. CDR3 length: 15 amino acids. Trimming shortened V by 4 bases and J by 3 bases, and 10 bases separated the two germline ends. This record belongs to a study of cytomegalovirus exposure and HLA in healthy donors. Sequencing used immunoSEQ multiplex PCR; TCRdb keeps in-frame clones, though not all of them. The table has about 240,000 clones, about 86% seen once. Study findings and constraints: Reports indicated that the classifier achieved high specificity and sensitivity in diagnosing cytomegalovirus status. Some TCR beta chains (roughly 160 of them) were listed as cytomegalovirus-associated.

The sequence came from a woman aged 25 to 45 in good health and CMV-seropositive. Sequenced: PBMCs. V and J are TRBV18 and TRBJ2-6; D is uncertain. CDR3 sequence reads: CASSLESGGANVLTF. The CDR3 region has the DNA TGTGCCAGCTCACTCGAGAGTGGTGGGGCCAACGTCCTGACTTTC.